Presented here are 3 T cell receptor beta chains from one specimen sequenced in a study of human T cells and chemical hapten exposure. Time point here: patch test 2, 6 weeks after DPC sensitization. Regarding treatment: therapeutic diphenylcyclopropenone sensitization with weekly scalp DPC. MiXCR, run by TCRdb on the RACE reads, gives a single entry per CDR3 protein. The table shows about 140,000 distinct CDR3 sequences, with about 10% occurring only once. Sequences were derived from whole blood, sampled in connection with sensitization to the hapten diphenylcyclopropenone (DPC). Every receptor here comes from a woman between 50 and 59 years old with alopecia areata. Some clones in this sample may be carry-over from other donors' samples.

This clonotype appeared many times. The V gene is TRBV29-1, the J gene TRBJ2-7; D not certain. The germline V gene has CDR1 SQVTM and CDR2 ANQGSEA. V lost 6 bases to trimming and J lost 6 bases, with 9 bases between them. This CDR3 contains 10 residues. The CDR3 bases are TGCAGCGTGCAGACACCCGAGCAGTACTTC. Its translation is CSVQTPEQYF.

This clonotype was observed a few times. At one end the junction does not follow the germline gene, possibly because of a read error. The chain carries TRBV5-8 and TRBJ1-1; the match to TRBD1 covers 7 bases. The germline V gene has CDR1 SGHTS and CDR2 YDEGEE. The CDR3 totals 15 residues. The CDR3, as DNA: TGTGCCAGCAGCTCCCGGTGGCAGGGGGACACTGAAGTTTTCTTT. This sequence encodes CASSSRWQGDTEVFF.

V and J are TRBV4-3 and TRBJ2-4; TRBD2 matches 11 bases. The CDR3 covers 14 residues. The J segment lost 11 bases and the V segment lost 4 bases, leaving 7 bases of the junction unmatched. Germline V gives CDR1 LGHNA, CDR2 YSLEER. The CDR3 spells CASSPSGTSGFQYF. The CDR3 region has the DNA TGCGCCAGCAGCCCGTCCGGGACTAGCGGTTTTCAGTACTTC.